The 15 T cell receptor beta chains reported below all come from one sample, sequenced in a study of cytomegalovirus exposure and HLA in healthy donors. The protocol was immunoSEQ multiplex PCR, while the TCRdb copy is restricted to in-frame clones and leaves out a portion. The table shows roughly 79,000 clones, with 85% to 95% occurring only once. Sequencing input: PBMCs. These receptors were obtained from a man between 18 and 35 years old in good health and CMV-seronegative.

The chain combines TRBV5-1 with TRBJ2-7; perhaps TRBD2 as D (5 bases). CDR3 length: 14 amino acids. Between the trimmed V and J ends, which lost 3 bases and 2 bases, there was a span of 12 bases. Looked up from germline, CDR1 is SGHRS and CDR2 is YFSETQ. The CDR3 loop reads CASSSPSRTYEQYF. The CDR3 DNA reads TGCGCCAGCAGCTCCCCTAGCCGGACCTACGAGCAGTACTTC.

The count of this clone is one. The chain is built from TRBV11-2 and TRBJ1-2; 7 bases line up with TRBD1. The CDR3 spans 14 residues. Germline CDR1 and CDR2: SGHAT and FQNNGV. With 4 bases clipped from V and 5 bases from J, the junction kept 7 bases outside the gene matches. CDR3 bases: TGTGCCAGCAGCTCAACGCAGACAGGGTATGGCTACACCTTC. Encoded protein: CASSSTQTGYGYTF.

The chain has TRBV27 and TRBJ2-3, with 9 bases that match TRBD2. Germline assignment: CDR1 MNHEY and CDR2 SMNVEV (reference sequence). The length of the CDR3 is 14 residues. V shed 4 bases and J 5 bases; nucleotides not matched to a gene: 4. The CDR3 sequence: CASSSLAGIDTQYF. CDR3 bases: TGTGCCAGCAGTTCGCTAGCGGGAATAGATACGCAGTATTTT.

The V gene is TRBV10-3, the J gene TRBJ2-1; weak D call: TRBD2 (6 bases). This CDR3 has 15 amino acids. The germline CDR1 and CDR2 sequences are ENHRY and SYGVKD. The ends were cut back, 3 bases at V and 0 bases at J, with 9 bases in the middle. The CDR3 bases are TGTGCCATCAGTGATCGGGGGAGCTCCTACAATGAGCAGTTCTTC. Amino acid sequence: CAISDRGSSYNEQFF.

This chain joins TRBV11-3 and TRBJ2-1, with TRBD1 matching 9 bases. V shed 1 base, J shed 2 bases, and the junction held 3 bases outside the gene matches. CDR1 is SGHNT, CDR2 YENEEA, per germline. This CDR3 spans 16 amino acids. The DNA for the CDR3 is TGTGCCAGCAGCTTAGCCGGACAGGGGCCCTACAATGAGCAGTTCTTC. Its protein is CASSLAGQGPYNEQFF.

V is TRBV30 and J is TRBJ2-5; D might be TRBD2 (5 bases). Per the germline V gene, CDR1 is GTSNPN and CDR2 is SVGIG (reference sequence). The length of the CDR3 is 16 residues. The V end lost 0 bases, the J end lost 5 bases, and 19 bases lay between the germline ends. In nucleotides, the CDR3 is TGTGCCTGGAGTGTACGAGACGGGGTACCCTGGGAGACCCAGTACTTC. Translating gives CAWSVRDGVPWETQYF.

V is TRBV4-1 and J is TRBJ1-2, with 9 bases matching TRBD1. This CDR3 is built from 15 residues. V lost 4 bases, J lost 7 bases, and 10 bases stayed unmatched. Looked up from germline, CDR1 is MGHRA and CDR2 is YSYEKL. CDR3: CASSRAGQGVSGYTF. CDR3 nucleotide sequence: TGCGCCAGCAGCCGAGCGGGACAGGGCGTGAGTGGCTACACCTTC.

V gene TRBV7-8 combines with J gene TRBJ2-3, with 10 bases fitting TRBD2. Trimming cost V 0 bases and J 3 bases; bases outside gene matches: 6. Germline CDR1 and CDR2: SGHVS and FQNEAQ. This CDR3 is 17 amino acids long. CDR3 coding DNA: TGTGCCAGCAGCTTAGCTCTAGCGGGAGATAGGACAGATACGCAGTATTTT. Encoded protein: CASSLALAGDRTDTQYF.

This chain connects TRBV19 to TRBJ1-4; 9 bases line up with TRBD1. The CDR3 covers 12 residues. Per the germline V gene, CDR1 is LNHDA and CDR2 is SQIVND (reference sequence). After removal of 8 bases from V and 8 bases from J, the junction contained 3 bases not matched to a gene. The CDR3 region has the DNA TGTGCCAGTGGACAGGGGAACGAAAAACTGTTTTTT. It encodes CASGQGNEKLFF.

This clone was recorded once. V usage is TRBV7-9 and J usage is TRBJ2-7; D gene unclear. The ends were cut back, 5 bases at V and 3 bases at J, with 11 bases in the middle. The CDR3 runs to 13 residues. Germline V CDR1 and CDR2: SEHNR, FQNEAQ (reference sequence). The CDR3 DNA follows: TGTGCCAGCAGCCCCCCCGCGGACTACGAGCAGTACTTC. This gives the protein CASSPPADYEQYF.

The gene calls are TRBV10-3 and TRBJ1-1; possibly TRBD1 for D (6 bases). The germline V and J ends were trimmed by 3 bases and 2 bases, with 19 bases remaining between them. The CDR3 length is 17 residues. Germline CDR1 ENHRY, CDR2 SYGVKD. The CDR3 region is CAISDGTPPPFNTEAFF. The CDR3 DNA reads as TGTGCCATCAGTGATGGGACACCTCCTCCTTTTAACACTGAAGCTTTCTTT.

The chain uses TRBV30 and TRBJ2-1; a weak D match, TRBD1 (6 bases). The CDR3 consists of 11 residues. The V end was cut by 4 bases, the J end by 10 bases, with 11 bases between. CDR1 is GTSNPN and CDR2 is SVGIG in the germline V gene (reference sequence). CDR3 in DNA: TGTGCCTGGACCAGGGGTAGAGAGCAGTTCTTC. Translated, it gives CAWTRGREQFF.

This chain links TRBV7-3 with TRBJ2-5, with 8 bases that match TRBD2. Germline V gene data show CDR1 as SGHTA and CDR2 as FQGTGA. This CDR3 spans 20 amino acids. Trimming cost V 3 bases and J 2 bases; bases outside gene matches: 20. CDR3 sequence: CASSLRPLEYVASGQETQYF. The CDR3 DNA reads TGTGCCAGCAGCTTGAGACCGTTGGAGTATGTGGCTAGCGGGCAAGAGACCCAGTACTTC.

The chain is built from TRBV6-1 and TRBJ2-1, with 8 positions matching TRBD1. The J segment lost 3 bases and the V segment lost 5 bases, leaving 6 bases of the junction unmatched. Germline CDR1 MNHNS, CDR2 SASEGT. The CDR3 extends over 15 amino acids. CDR3 residues: CASSFPGGSYNEQFF. In nucleotides, the CDR3 is TGTGCCAGCAGTTTCCCAGGGGGCAGCTACAATGAGCAGTTCTTC.

This clone was detected once. The chain couples TRBV11-1 to TRBJ2-3, with TRBD2 matching 14 bases. The V gene end was trimmed by 5 bases and the J gene end by 6 bases; junction bases not matched to a gene: 7. This CDR3 is 16 amino acids long. Germline CDR1 reads SGHAT; CDR2 reads FQDESV (reference sequence). In nucleotides, the CDR3 is TGTGCCAGCAGCCCGACTAGCGGGGGGGCCGGCGATACGCAGTATTTT. This codes for CASSPTSGGAGDTQYF. The variable domain in full, completed from reference TRBV11-1 and TRBJ2-3, reads EAEVAQSPRYKITEKSQAVAFWCDPISGHATLYWYRQILGQGPELLVQFQDESVVDDSQLPKDRFSAERLKGVDSTLKIQPAELGDSAMYLCASSPTSGGAGDTQYFGPGTRLTVL.